Each of the 13 T cell receptor beta chains below was sequenced from the same sample in a study of CD8 T cells in ankylosing spondylitis. TCRdb passed the 5' RACE reads through MiXCR, listing each CDR3 protein once. The sample includes hundreds of thousands of distinct CDR3 sequences, 8% to 10% seen only once; the top ten take approximately 5%. Sequencing was performed on blood, either unsorted or a sorted T cell fraction (not recorded which). All receptors derive from a female donor with ankylosing spondylitis or in good health (not recorded which).

This clonotype has only a few counts. The chain links TRBV7-2 to TRBJ2-7; no reliable D call. Germline CDR1 SGHTA, CDR2 FQGNSA. V gave up 5 bases and J gave up 7 bases, with 12 bases separating them. The CDR3 has 12 residues. CDR3 protein: CASSHYPQEQYF. CDR3 sequence (DNA): TGTGCCAGCAGCCACTATCCCCAGGAGCAGTACTTC.

This clonotype occurred many times. The chain combines TRBV4-1 with TRBJ1-6; 8 bases align to TRBD1. The V gene's germline CDR1 is MGHRA and CDR2 YSYEKL. The V segment lost 1 base and the J segment 9 bases; nucleotides outside the gene matches: 8. This CDR3 is 16 amino acids long. CDR3 loop: CASSQAQDRAFSPLHF. The CDR3 DNA reads as TGCGCCAGCAGCCAAGCCCAGGACAGGGCGTTTTCACCCCTCCACTTT.

This clonotype has a count of ten or more. J is TRBJ1-1 and V is TRBV6-5; 7 nucleotides match TRBD1. Trimming at V came to 0 bases and at J to 0 bases, leaving 1 base not matched to a gene. The length of the CDR3 is 15 residues. CDR1 MNHEY and CDR2 SVGAGI come from the germline V gene. The CDR3 DNA follows: TGTGCCAGCAGTTACTCCACAGGGGTGAACACTGAAGCTTTCTTT. Protein sequence: CASSYSTGVNTEAFF.

This clonotype appeared a few times. J is TRBJ2-7 and V is TRBV12-3 or TRBV12-4; TRBD1 aligns across 7 bases. This CDR3 comprises 15 residues. The junction had 10 bases not matched to a gene; V was cut back by 5 bases and J by 3 bases. The CDR3 loop is CASSPRTGDSYEQYF. The CDR3 nucleotides are TGTGCCAGCAGTCCCCGAACCGGGGACAGCTACGAGCAGTACTTC.

This clonotype has just a few counts. The V call is TRBV6-2 or TRBV6-3, the J call TRBJ2-5, with D possibly matching TRBD2 (6 bases). The CDR3 sequence is 14 residues long. CDR1 is MNHEY, CDR2 SVGEGT, per germline. The ends were cut back, 6 bases at V and 0 bases at J, with 11 bases in the middle. The CDR3 is CASRPGLDQETQYF. CDR3 in DNA: TGTGCCAGCAGACCGGGACTCGACCAAGAGACCCAGTACTTC.

This clonotype was seen a handful of times. A much bigger clone sits one base away, suggesting this may be a read error. This chain connects TRBV4-3 to TRBJ2-6, with D maybe TRBD1 (5 bases). Germline CDR1 is LGHNA and CDR2 is YSLEER. This CDR3 comprises 16 residues. CDR3 coding DNA: TGCGCCAGCAGCCAAGATCTGGGAACTGGGGCCAACGTCCCGACTTTC. This gives the protein CASSQDLGTGANVPTF.

This sequence joins TRBV7-9 and TRBJ2-1; TRBD2 matches at 12 bases. Germline loops: CDR1 SEHNR, CDR2 FQNEAQ (reference sequence). This CDR3 contains 15 residues. V was clipped by 5 bases and J by 9 bases; unmatched bases: 8. CDR3 nucleotide sequence: TGTGCCAGCAGCGCTCCTAGCGGGAGGGGAGGTGAGCAGTTCTTC. Amino acid sequence: CASSAPSGRGGEQFF.

At least ten counts were recorded for this clonotype. The chain couples TRBV6-2 or TRBV6-3 to TRBJ2-1; TRBD2 matches at 14 bases. V shed 4 bases, J shed 12 bases, and the junction held 8 bases outside the gene matches. The CDR3 has 15 residues. CDR1 and CDR2 (germline): MNHEY, SVGEGT. The chain's CDR3 is CASSSPTSGGVRQFF. Written as DNA, the CDR3 is TGTGCCAGCAGTTCCCCGACTAGCGGGGGGGTGAGGCAGTTCTTC.

This clonotype was observed many times. The chain couples TRBV12-3 or TRBV12-4 to TRBJ2-5; D possibly corresponds to TRBD2 (5 bases). The CDR3 length is 13 residues. V lost 3 bases to trimming and J lost 2 bases, with 7 bases between them. CDR3 sequence (DNA): TGTGCCAGCAGTTTGGGAGTTCAAGAGACCCAGTACTTC. Translating it yields CASSLGVQETQYF.

The count of this clonotype is one. The genes are TRBV20-1 and TRBJ2-5; weak D call: TRBD1 (6 bases). This CDR3 is built from 14 residues. V lost 0 bases and J lost 2, with 10 bases in between. Germline V gene data show CDR1 as DFQATT and CDR2 as SNEGSKA (reference sequence). The CDR3 nucleotides are TGCAGTGCTAGAGATGTCGGGACACAAGAGACCCAGTACTTC. Translating it yields CSARDVGTQETQYF.

In this sample, this clonotype turned up many times. This chain uses TRBV21-1 with TRBJ2-7; TRBD2 is the table's D call, not checked against the DNA. TRBV21-1 is given as a pseudogene. There are 16 residues in the CDR3. The DNA for the CDR3 is TGTGCCAGCAGCAAATCGATGGCGGGAACCTTCTACGAGCAGTACTTC. Translated, it gives CASSKSMAGTFYEQYF.

The chain combines TRBV19 with TRBJ1-2; 9 bases match TRBD1. This CDR3 is built from 15 residues. Unmatched junction bases numbered 7, after V lost 4 bases and J lost 4 bases. Germline-derived CDR1 and CDR2 are LNHDA and SQIVND (reference sequence). This CDR3 reads CASSTQDRGGYGYTF. Here the CDR3 DNA reads TGTGCCAGTAGTACCCAGGACAGGGGCGGCTATGGCTACACCTTC.

This clonotype was detected many times. V and J are TRBV7-9 and TRBJ2-3; D not resolved. From germline, CDR1 is SEHNR and CDR2 FQNEAQ (reference sequence). Trimming removed 5 bases from V and 5 bases from J, with 8 bases in between. This CDR3 comprises 12 residues. In nucleotides, the CDR3 is TGTGCCAGCAGCCAATCCCAAGATACGCAGTATTTT. It translates to CASSQSQDTQYF.